This T cell receptor (beta chain) was captured by sequencing in a study of T cells in Graves' hyperthyroidism and ophthalmopathy. There were TCR beta CDR3 regions amplified from RNA transcripts. The HTBI primer set served for first-round RT-PCR of the TCR CDR3. From the multiplex PCR reads, TCRdb called clonotypes with MiXCR, one entry per CDR3 protein. The sample holds almost 600,000 distinct CDR3 sequences; more than 45% are singletons and the top ten take roughly 8.2%. A note on this clonotype: Its antigen is not identified. Just one base apart from a much larger clone, this may be a read error.

Absence of ophthalmopathy progression within 18 months defined stable Graves' hyperthyroidism. Subjects aged 18 to 65 presented with newly diagnosed hyperthyroidism of less than 2 months' duration. Clinical symptoms, serum thyroxine and TRAb, thyroid ultrasound and orbital computed tomography were used for the diagnoses. The V gene lost 9 bases and the J gene lost 0 bases, with 17 bases spanning the gap. The CDR3 totals 15 residues. CDR1 MNHEY and CDR2 SMNVEV come from the germline V gene (reference sequence). Findings and caveats of the study: Blood also held most thyroid clonotypes expanded beyond 0.001.

The genes are TRBV27 and TRBJ1-2; possibly TRBD1 for D (6 bases). Material for sequencing was peripheral blood or thyroid tissue (not recorded which). This TCR was recovered from a woman in her late teens or twenties with Graves' hyperthyroidism. The CDR3 region has the DNA TGTGCCAGTGCACAGGGCCTCGGGGCTAACTATGGCTACACCTTC. It yields the protein CASAQGLGANYGYTF.